These T cell receptor beta chains were read from a single sample in a study of identifying expanded T cells in peripheral blood. The table came from immunoSEQ multiplex PCR; TCRdb's copy has only in-frame clones and leaves some out. The table has tens of thousands of clones, roughly 88% seen once; the top ten hold approximately 5%. The source material was blood. The receptors were sampled from a person aged 18 to 70 in good health. Each CDR3 is given with its conserved first and last residue. D genes are given only for firm matches. Not all rows give a size; the values are once, few, many and, for expanded clones, a class.

V gene: TRBV10-3; D gene: NA; J gene: TRBJ1-1; clone size: NA; CDR3 DNA: TGTGCCATCACCACAACCAGGACGGCGGCAGGAGCGAACACTGAAGCTTTCTTT; CDR3 protein: CAITTTRTAAGANTEAFF
V gene: TRBV7-3; D gene: NA; J gene: TRBJ2-7; clone size: few; CDR3 DNA: TGTGCCAGCAGCGCCGGGACGGACTCCGAGCAGTACTTC; CDR3 protein: CASSAGTDSEQYF
V gene: TRBV12-5; D gene: NA; J gene: TRBJ1-1; clone size: NA; CDR3 DNA: TGTGCTAGTGGAGGGGAGGCTCGGAAAGCTTTCTTT; CDR3 protein: CASGGEARKAFF
V gene: TRBV9; D gene: NA; J gene: TRBJ2-7; clone size: NA; CDR3 DNA: TGTGCCAGCACCCTAGGTGAGGGGGAGTCCTACGAGCAGTACTTC; CDR3 protein: CASTLGEGESYEQYF
V gene: TRBV5-6; D gene: NA; J gene: TRBJ2-7; clone size: few; CDR3 DNA: TGTGCCAGCAGCCTTGGGCAATACGAGCAGTACTTC; CDR3 protein: CASSLGQYEQYF
V gene: TRBV6-1; D gene: TRBD2; J gene: TRBJ2-2; clone size: NA; CDR3 DNA: TGTGCCAGCAGTGTGGGTCTAGCGGGGAGCTCGAACACCGGGGAGCTGTTTTTT; CDR3 protein: CASSVGLAGSSNTGELFF
V gene: TRBV6-1; D gene: NA; J gene: TRBJ2-6; clone size: NA; CDR3 DNA: TGTGCCAGCAGTGGGCTTTCCGACTTGTCTGGGGCCAACGTCCTGACTTTC; CDR3 protein: CASSGLSDLSGANVLTF
V gene: TRBV6-6; D gene: TRBD1; J gene: TRBJ2-5; clone size: NA; CDR3 DNA: TGTGCCAGCTTTGGGACAGACCAAGAGACCCAGTACTTC; CDR3 protein: CASFGTDQETQYF
V gene: TRBV27; D gene: TRBD1; J gene: TRBJ2-4; clone size: NA; CDR3 DNA: TGTGCCAGCAGTTTGCGACAGGGTAAAAACATTCAGTACTTC; CDR3 protein: CASSLRQGKNIQYF
V gene: TRBV5-5; D gene: TRBD1; J gene: TRBJ2-7; clone size: NA; CDR3 DNA: TGTGCCAGCAGCCGGACAGGGGGCTCCTACGAGCAGTACTTC; CDR3 protein: CASSRTGGSYEQYF
V gene: TRBV5-8; D gene: NA; J gene: TRBJ1-2; clone size: NA; CDR3 DNA: TGTGCCAGCAGCTTCGACAGGAACTATGGCTACACCTTC; CDR3 protein: CASSFDRNYGYTF
V gene: TRBV6-5; D gene: TRBD2; J gene: TRBJ2-5; clone size: NA; CDR3 DNA: TGTGCCAGCAGTACAGGGACTAGCTCGGAGACCCAGTACTTC; CDR3 protein: CASSTGTSSETQYF
V gene: TRBV19; D gene: NA; J gene: TRBJ1-5; clone size: NA; CDR3 DNA: TGTGCCAGTAACCGGATAGGGGTCAAATCCCAGCCCCAGCATTTT; CDR3 protein: CASNRIGVKSQPQHF
V gene: TRBV10-1; D gene: NA; J gene: TRBJ2-2; clone size: NA; CDR3 DNA: TGCGCCAGCAGTGAAAGGACAGATAACACCGGGGAGCTGTTTTTT; CDR3 protein: CASSERTDNTGELFF
V gene: TRBV6-5; D gene: TRBD1; J gene: TRBJ1-2; clone size: NA; CDR3 DNA: TGTGCCAGCAGTTACGTGGGACAGGGTTCAGGAGGCTACACCTTC; CDR3 protein: CASSYVGQGSGGYTF
V gene: TRBV7-5; D gene: NA; J gene: TRBJ2-7; clone size: NA; CDR3 DNA: TGTGTCAGAAGCTTAAAAGTAGGGCACTACGAGCAGTACTTC; CDR3 protein: CVRSLKVGHYEQYF
V gene: TRBV23-1; D gene: NA; J gene: TRBJ1-2; clone size: once; CDR3 DNA: TGCGCCAGCAGTCAACTGACAGGTTGGTGGAAAGGCTACACCTTC; CDR3 protein: CASSQLTGWWKGYTF
V gene: TRBV11-2; D gene: NA; J gene: TRBJ1-2; clone size: NA; CDR3 DNA: TGTGCCAGCAGCTCCGGCTGGGCCGGCTATGGCTACACCTTC; CDR3 protein: CASSSGWAGYGYTF
V gene: TRBV5-6; D gene: TRBD1; J gene: TRBJ1-1; clone size: NA; CDR3 DNA: TGTGCCAGCAGCTTGGGGACAGGGGGCACTGAAGCTTTCTTT; CDR3 protein: CASSLGTGGTEAFF
V gene: TRBV30; D gene: TRBD2; J gene: TRBJ2-1; clone size: NA; CDR3 DNA: TGTGCCTGGGATCTTGGACTAGCGGGTGATGTAGATGAGCAGTTCTTC; CDR3 protein: CAWDLGLAGDVDEQFF
V gene: TRBV11-3; D gene: NA; J gene: TRBJ2-5; clone size: NA; CDR3 DNA: TGTGCCAGCAGCTTAGCGTCTGGGGTCCAAGAGACCCAGTACTTC; CDR3 protein: CASSLASGVQETQYF
V gene: TRBV18; D gene: TRBD2; J gene: TRBJ2-1; clone size: NA; CDR3 DNA: TGTGCCAGCAGGACTAGCTCCTACAATGAGCAGTTCTTC; CDR3 protein: CASRTSSYNEQFF
V gene: TRBV5-1; D gene: TRBD1; J gene: TRBJ2-3; clone size: once; CDR3 DNA: TGCGCCAGCAGACCAGGACAGGGCATAGATACGCAGTATTTT; CDR3 protein: CASRPGQGIDTQYF
V gene: TRBV15; D gene: NA; J gene: TRBJ1-4; clone size: NA; CDR3 DNA: TGTGCCACCAGAGGCGGGGCAAGGGGCGATGAAAAACTGTTTTTT; CDR3 protein: CATRGGARGDEKLFF
V gene: TRBV7-6; D gene: TRBD2; J gene: TRBJ2-7; clone size: NA; CDR3 DNA: TGTGCCAGCAGCTTAGATACTAGCGGGGCCTACGAGCAGTACTTC; CDR3 protein: CASSLDTSGAYEQYF
V gene: TRBV4-1; D gene: NA; J gene: TRBJ1-1; clone size: NA; CDR3 DNA: TGCGCCAGCAGCCAAGTTACGGGGGGCCGGAACACTGAAGCTTTCTTT; CDR3 protein: CASSQVTGGRNTEAFF
V gene: TRBV5-1; D gene: NA; J gene: TRBJ2-1; clone size: NA; CDR3 DNA: TGCGCCAGCAGCTTGTTCGGGGGCCGAGTCTCCTACAATGAGCAGTTCTTC; CDR3 protein: CASSLFGGRVSYNEQFF
V gene: TRBV5-1; D gene: TRBD1; J gene: TRBJ1-1; clone size: NA; CDR3 DNA: TGCGCCAGCAGCCTGGACAGGGGGAACACTGAAGCTTTCTTT; CDR3 protein: CASSLDRGNTEAFF
V gene: TRBV29-1; D gene: TRBD1; J gene: TRBJ2-7; clone size: NA; CDR3 DNA: TGCAGCGCTATGGGGACAGGAGGCTACGAGCAGTACTTC; CDR3 protein: CSAMGTGGYEQYF
V gene: TRBV4-2; D gene: NA; J gene: TRBJ2-7; clone size: NA; CDR3 DNA: TGTGCCAGCAGCCTGGACGAGAGGGGGGACGAGCAGTACTTC; CDR3 protein: CASSLDERGDEQYF
V gene: TRBV7-9; D gene: NA; J gene: TRBJ1-1; clone size: NA; CDR3 DNA: TGTGCCAGCAGCTTAGCGGGGACCGTGGAAGCTTTCTTT; CDR3 protein: CASSLAGTVEAFF
V gene: TRBV30; D gene: TRBD1; J gene: TRBJ1-5; clone size: NA; CDR3 DNA: TGTGCCTGGAGTAAGGGACAGGGGATTCAGCCCCAGCATTTT; CDR3 protein: CAWSKGQGIQPQHF
V gene: TRBV29-1; D gene: TRBD1; J gene: TRBJ1-1; clone size: NA; CDR3 DNA: TGCAGCGTGACAGGGATAACTGAAGCTTTCTTT; CDR3 protein: CSVTGITEAFF
V gene: TRBV29-1; D gene: NA; J gene: TRBJ1-1; clone size: once; CDR3 DNA: TGCAGCGGCCAGGACAGCCAGAACACTGAAGCTTTCTTT; CDR3 protein: CSGQDSQNTEAFF
V gene: TRBV11-3; D gene: TRBD2; J gene: TRBJ2-1; clone size: NA; CDR3 DNA: TGTGCCAGCAGCTTTAAGAGCGGGGGGGACTATGAGCAGTTCTTC; CDR3 protein: CASSFKSGGDYEQFF
V gene: TRBV7-2; D gene: TRBD1; J gene: TRBJ2-2; clone size: NA; CDR3 DNA: TGTGCCAGCAGCTTAGAGAGAGGGGGCACCAACACCGGGGAGCTGTTTTTT; CDR3 protein: CASSLERGGTNTGELFF
V gene: TRBV5-8; D gene: TRBD1; J gene: TRBJ1-2; clone size: once; CDR3 DNA: TGTGCCAGCAGCACGGGACAGGGGGCGTATGGCTACACCTTC; CDR3 protein: CASSTGQGAYGYTF
V gene: TRBV7-2; D gene: TRBD1; J gene: TRBJ2-5; clone size: NA; CDR3 DNA: TGTGCCAGCAGCTCGGACAGGGGAACCCAAGAGACCCAGTACTTC; CDR3 protein: CASSSDRGTQETQYF
V gene: TRBV20-1; D gene: NA; J gene: TRBJ1-2; clone size: NA; CDR3 DNA: TGCAGTATGGGGGGGGACTATGGCTACACCTTC; CDR3 protein: CSMGGDYGYTF
V gene: TRBV4-3; D gene: TRBD2; J gene: TRBJ2-7; clone size: NA; CDR3 DNA: TGCGCCAGCAGCCAATCGTACGCCAGCGGGGCCTACGAGCAGTACTTC; CDR3 protein: CASSQSYASGAYEQYF
V gene: TRBV4-2; D gene: TRBD2; J gene: TRBJ2-1; clone size: once; CDR3 DNA: TGTGCCAGCAGCCAAGACTCACCCTTACTAGCGGGAGACTTGTTCTTC; CDR3 protein: CASSQDSPLLAGDLFF
V gene: TRBV7-2; D gene: TRBD1; J gene: TRBJ1-4; clone size: once; CDR3 DNA: TGTGCCAGCAGCTCAGGGACAGGGATCGCGAGTGAAAAACTGTTTTTT; CDR3 protein: CASSSGTGIASEKLFF
V gene: TRBV18; D gene: TRBD1; J gene: TRBJ2-7; clone size: NA; CDR3 DNA: TGTGCCAGCTCACCATGGGACAGCTACTACGAGCAGTACTTC; CDR3 protein: CASSPWDSYYEQYF
V gene: TRBV5-4; D gene: TRBD1; J gene: TRBJ2-5; clone size: NA; CDR3 DNA: TGTGCCAGCAGCCGGGACAGCAGACAAGAGACCCAGTACTTC; CDR3 protein: CASSRDSRQETQYF
V gene: TRBV6-5; D gene: NA; J gene: TRBJ2-3; clone size: NA; CDR3 DNA: TGTGCCAGCAGTTATACGTTGGGCACAGATACGCAGTATTTT; CDR3 protein: CASSYTLGTDTQYF
V gene: TRBV30; D gene: NA; J gene: TRBJ1-1; clone size: NA; CDR3 DNA: TGTGCCTGGAGCGGGGCCCTCCGCAACACTGAAGCTTTCTTT; CDR3 protein: CAWSGALRNTEAFF
V gene: TRBV4-2; D gene: TRBD1; J gene: TRBJ1-4; clone size: NA; CDR3 DNA: TGTGCCAGCAGCCCTGGGCAACCTACAGGGGGAGAAAAACTGTTTTTT; CDR3 protein: CASSPGQPTGGEKLFF
V gene: TRBV30; D gene: NA; J gene: TRBJ1-1; clone size: NA; CDR3 DNA: TGTGCCTGGAGTGTATCCTGGGGAAGGACTGAAGCTTTCTTT; CDR3 protein: CAWSVSWGRTEAFF
V gene: TRBV5-1; D gene: NA; J gene: TRBJ1-2; clone size: NA; CDR3 DNA: TGCGCCAGCAGTCCCCAGGGCGGTGACTATGGCTACACCTTC; CDR3 protein: CASSPQGGDYGYTF
V gene: TRBV6-1; D gene: TRBD1; J gene: TRBJ1-5; clone size: NA; CDR3 DNA: TGTGCCAGCAGTGAAAGACGGGACAGCCTAAATCAGCCCCAGCATTTT; CDR3 protein: CASSERRDSLNQPQHF
V gene: TRBV7-2; D gene: NA; J gene: TRBJ2-3; clone size: NA; CDR3 DNA: TGTGCCAGCAGCTCAGGACAGCCTAGCACAGATACGCAGTATTTT; CDR3 protein: CASSSGQPSTDTQYF
V gene: TRBV2; D gene: NA; J gene: TRBJ1-6; clone size: once; CDR3 DNA: TGTGCCAGCCACACAGGGATAATTCACTCGCGGGATTCACCCCTCCACTTT; CDR3 protein: CASHTGIIHSRDSPLHF
V gene: TRBV5-1; D gene: NA; J gene: TRBJ1-3; clone size: NA; CDR3 DNA: TGCGCCAGCACCCTCCAGGGATCCGTTGGAAACACCATATATTTT; CDR3 protein: CASTLQGSVGNTIYF
V gene: TRBV5-1; D gene: TRBD2; J gene: TRBJ2-5; clone size: NA; CDR3 DNA: TGCGCCAGCAGCTTGACTAGCGGGGGGGACCAAGAGACCCAGTACTTC; CDR3 protein: CASSLTSGGDQETQYF
V gene: TRBV5-1; D gene: NA; J gene: TRBJ1-4; clone size: NA; CDR3 DNA: TGCGCCAGCAGCCCCGATGGGGGGCGTCCGTTTTTT; CDR3 protein: CASSPDGGRPFF